The 18 T cell receptor beta chains below all came from one sample that was sequenced in a study of T cell responses to AZD1222 COVID-19 vaccine. Assay: immunoSEQ multiplex PCR; the TCRdb copy retains only in-frame clones and omits some. The sample contains 90,000 to 120,000 clones, more than 70% of which appear only once. Sequenced here: peripheral blood, sampled on day 0 of AZD1222 vaccination. These receptors all stem from an adult in good health.

This chain joins TRBV28 and TRBJ2-1; D gene unclear. The CDR3 covers 12 residues. Trimming removed 6 bases from V and 5 bases from J, with 8 bases in between. Germline values: CDR1 MDHEN, CDR2 SYDVKM. CDR3 DNA sequence: TGTGCCAGCAGAACCACTCACAATGAGCAGTTCTTC. Its protein is CASRTTHNEQFF.

This clone was observed a single time. The chain combines TRBV19 with TRBJ2-1; TRBD2 matches 11 bases. The CDR3 has 18 amino acids. Germline CDR1 LNHDA, CDR2 SQIVND (reference sequence). V lost 6 bases and J lost 4; bases outside the gene matches: 14. The CDR3 reads CASRATSGKGVRYNEQFF. The CDR3 bases are TGTGCCAGTAGGGCGACTAGCGGGAAAGGCGTGCGGTACAATGAGCAGTTCTTC.

The chain is built from TRBV19 and TRBJ2-2; either TRBD1 or TRBD2 may supply D (5 bases each). The CDR3 consists of 15 residues. In germline, CDR1 is LNHDA, CDR2 SQIVND (reference sequence). Trimming pared 10 bases from V and 1 base from J, leaving 16 bases between. CDR3 loop: CATNSGTVNTGELFF. CDR3 nucleotides: TGTGCCACGAATTCTGGGACGGTGAACACCGGGGAGCTGTTTTTT. The full variable domain, its missing parts supplied by reference TRBV19 and TRBJ2-2, is DGGITQSPKYLFRKEGQNVTLSCEQNLNHDAMYWYRQDPGQGLRLIYYSQIVNDFQKGDIAEGYSVSREKKESFPLTVTSAQKNPTAFYLCATNSGTVNTGELFFGEGSRLTVL.

The genes are TRBV20-1 and TRBJ2-3; D remains ambiguous. Germline V gene sequence: CDR1 DFQATT, CDR2 SNEGSKA (reference sequence). The V and J ends lost 3 bases and 2 bases respectively, with 3 bases between them. The CDR3 has 11 residues. The CDR3 region has the DNA TGCAGTGCTAGTCCCACAGATACGCAGTATTTT. Its protein is CSASPTDTQYF.

This chain connects TRBV9 to TRBJ2-1, with D perhaps matching TRBD1 (5 bases). The CDR3 contains 15 residues. Germline V gene data show CDR1 as SGDLS and CDR2 as YYNGEE. Trimming removed 3 bases from V and 3 bases from J, with 13 bases in between. The CDR3, as DNA: TGTGCCAGCAGCGCAGGACATGGGATCTACAATGAGCAGTTCTTC. It codes for CASSAGHGIYNEQFF.

This chain links TRBV27 with TRBJ2-1; D might be TRBD1 or TRBD2, each matching 7 bases. The CDR3 consists of 18 residues. V was pared by 8 bases and J by 0 bases, with 23 bases between. Germline V gene lookup returns CDR1 MNHEY and CDR2 SMNVEV (reference sequence). CDR3 coding DNA: TGTGCCAGCTTCGGGGCTCGACAGGGCGGGAGCTCCTACAATGAGCAGTTCTTC. It yields the protein CASFGARQGGSSYNEQFF.

The chain has TRBV7-2 and TRBJ2-2; TRBD2 agrees at 8 bases. The trim removed 4 bases at V and 1 base at J, leaving 2 bases unmatched. Germline CDR1 and CDR2: SGHTA and FQGNSA. The CDR3 sequence is 15 residues long. CDR3 bases: TGTGCCAGCAGCTCGAGCGGGAGGAACACCGGGGAGCTGTTTTTT. It specifies CASSSSGRNTGELFF.

This clone was observed once. The chain recombines TRBV21-1 with TRBJ1-5. TRBV21-1 is noted as a pseudogene. The CDR3 contains 14 residues. DNA for the CDR3: TGTGCCAGCAGCAAAGGGTCGGAAAATCAGCCCCAGCATTTT. This codes for CASSKGSENQPQHF.

CDR3 nucleotide sequence: TGTGCCAGCAATCTGGGTTGGGGTTATGGCTACACCTTC. This codes for CASNLGWGYGYTF. The chain carries TRBV3-1 (or the pseudogene TRBV3-2) and TRBJ1-2; no clear D gene. The CDR3 length is 13 residues. The germline V gene has CDR1 LGHDT and CDR2 YNNKEL (reference sequence). V gave up 7 bases and J gave up 5 bases, with 14 bases separating them.

This chain links TRBV19 with TRBJ1-5, with TRBD1 matching over 7 bases. The CDR3 extends over 16 amino acids. The germline V gene has CDR1 LNHDA and CDR2 SQIVND (reference sequence). Unmatched junction bases numbered 6, after V lost 3 bases and J lost 1 base. The chain's CDR3 is CASSMWRGQSNQPQHF. In DNA, the CDR3 is TGTGCCAGTAGTATGTGGAGGGGGCAAAGCAATCAGCCCCAGCATTTT. Full variable domain (outside the CDR3, taken from reference TRBV19 and TRBJ1-5): DGGITQSPKYLFRKEGQNVTLSCEQNLNHDAMYWYRQDPGQGLRLIYYSQIVNDFQKGDIAEGYSVSREKKESFPLTVTSAQKNPTAFYLCASSMWRGQSNQPQHFGDGTRLSIL.

The chain uses TRBV10-3 and TRBJ1-1, with 10 bases identical to TRBD1. V shed 7 bases, J shed 5 bases, and the junction held 7 bases outside the gene matches. CDR3 length equals 14 residues. The germline gives CDR1 ENHRY, CDR2 SYGVKD. The CDR3 DNA reads as TGTGCCATCATGGGGACAGGGGACGGAACTGAAGCTTTCTTT. Its translation: CAIMGTGDGTEAFF.

This clone was picked up a small number of times. The chain combines TRBV14 with TRBJ1-2; 8 bases agree with TRBD1. After removal of 4 bases from V and 4 bases from J, the junction contained 8 bases not matched to a gene. The CDR3 loop spans 15 amino acids. Germline-derived CDR1 and CDR2 are SGHDN and FVKESK. As DNA, the CDR3 is TGTGCCAGCAGCCTCTGGACAGGGTGGGGCTATGGCTACACCTTC. It codes for CASSLWTGWGYGYTF.

The genes are TRBV3-1 (or the pseudogene TRBV3-2) and TRBJ2-1, with 7 bases matching TRBD2. This CDR3 is 15 amino acids long. The trim removed 1 base at V and 3 bases at J, leaving 3 bases unmatched. Germline-derived CDR1 and CDR2 are LGHDT and YNNKEL (reference sequence). CDR3 nucleotide sequence: TGTGCCAGCAGCCAAGCTCTAGCGGTCTACAATGAGCAGTTCTTC. This encodes CASSQALAVYNEQFF.

The rearrangement uses TRBV19 and TRBJ1-1; 10 bases are shared with TRBD1. The ends lost 7 bases at V and 2 bases at J; junction bases unmatched: 13. Germline loops: CDR1 LNHDA, CDR2 SQIVND (reference sequence). This CDR3 spans 17 amino acids. CDR3 sequence reads: CASKPLMRDRGNTEAFF. As DNA, the CDR3 is TGTGCCAGTAAGCCCTTGATGAGGGACAGGGGAAACACTGAAGCTTTCTTT.

This chain links TRBV19 with TRBJ1-2; TRBD1 agrees at 7 bases. The CDR3 contains 16 residues. Germline V gene lookup returns CDR1 LNHDA and CDR2 SQIVND (reference sequence). J was trimmed by 2 bases and V by 5 bases; bases with no gene match: 11. The CDR3 DNA is TGTGCCAGTAGTCCTGGGACAGCATTTGGAAACTATGGCTACACCTTC. Amino acids: CASSPGTAFGNYGYTF.

The V call is TRBV9, the J call TRBJ2-7; 10 positions match TRBD2. J was trimmed by 2 bases and V by 3 bases; bases with no gene match: 2. The CDR3 has 14 amino acids. CDR1 and CDR2 (germline): SGDLS, YYNGEE. CDR3 coding DNA: TGTGCCAGCAGCGAGGGACTAGCGACCTACGAGCAGTACTTC. It translates to CASSEGLATYEQYF.

V usage is TRBV18 and J usage is TRBJ1-1, with D possibly matching TRBD1 (5 bases). CDR3 length: 13 amino acids. Trimming removed 3 bases from V and 6 bases from J, with 11 bases in between. Germline lookup yields CDR1 KGHSH and CDR2 LQKENI. CDR3 nucleotide sequence: TGTGCCAGCTCACCCTTTGAGGGACCTGAAGCTTTCTTT. It is translated as CASSPFEGPEAFF.

The chain combines TRBV27 with TRBJ1-2, with 7 bases lining up with TRBD1. J lost 7 bases, V lost 3 bases, and 5 bases had no gene match. This CDR3 is 13 amino acids long. The germline V gene has CDR1 MNHEY and CDR2 SMNVEV (reference sequence). The CDR3 sequence is CASSFQGGGGYTF. The CDR3 coding sequence is TGTGCCAGCAGTTTTCAGGGGGGGGGTGGCTACACCTTC.